The 30 T cell receptor beta chains below were found in one sample sequenced in a study of shared clonotypes between healthy human individuals. The assay was immunoSEQ multiplex PCR, and TCRdb's table has in-frame clones only and misses some. The top ten hold roughly 12% of the sample, which has 450,000 to 500,000 clones, roughly 85% seen once. Sequenced: PBMCs. These TCRs come from a woman aged 40-49 years in good health. Some clones in this sample may be carry-over from other donors' samples.

This sequence joins TRBV7-9 and TRBJ1-1; 8 bases match TRBD1. Per germline, CDR1 SEHNR and CDR2 FQNEAQ (reference sequence). V trimming: 7 bases; J trimming: 6 bases; junction bases outside the gene matches: 10. CDR3 length equals 14 residues. CDR3 residues: CASIKPGGDAEAFF. Here the CDR3 DNA reads TGTGCCAGCATCAAACCAGGGGGCGACGCTGAAGCTTTCTTT. Full variable domain (outside the CDR3, taken from reference TRBV7-9 and TRBJ1-1): DTGVSQNPRHKITKRGQNVTFRCDPISEHNRLYWYRQTLGQGPEFLTYFQNEAQLEKSRLLSDRFSAERPKGSFSTLEIQRTEQGDSAMYLCASIKPGGDAEAFFGQGTRLTVV.

This chain uses TRBV28 with TRBJ2-1, with 7 positions matching TRBD2. The V and J ends lost 5 bases and 6 bases, in that order; junction bases with no gene match: 16. Germline loops: CDR1 MDHEN, CDR2 SYDVKM. The CDR3 consists of 17 residues. CDR3 region: CASSPLRRGGRLNEQFF. DNA of the CDR3: TGTGCCAGCAGTCCACTGCGTCGGGGCGGGAGACTCAATGAGCAGTTCTTC.

The genes are TRBV2 and TRBJ1-1, with TRBD1 matching 7 bases. CDR1 is SNHLY, CDR2 FYNNEI, per germline. Losses at the gene ends were 9 bases for V and 1 base for J; bases not matched to a gene: 2. The CDR3 contains 12 residues. CDR3 nucleotide sequence: TGTGCCAGGAGACAGGGGAACACTGAAGCTTTCTTT. Amino acids: CARRQGNTEAFF.

This clone showed up just once. The CDR3 sequence: CASSPDRGLWETQYF. The CDR3 DNA reads as TGTGCCAGCAGTCCAGACAGGGGGCTTTGGGAGACCCAGTACTTC. The gene calls are TRBV6-1 and TRBJ2-5; 10 bases agree with TRBD1. V gave up 5 bases and J gave up 5 bases; unmatched junction bases: 8. The CDR3 is made up of 15 amino acids. In germline, CDR1 is MNHNS, CDR2 SASEGT.

The chain uses TRBV7-2 and TRBJ2-5, with 7 bases aligning to TRBD1. Germline CDR1 SGHTA, CDR2 FQGNSA. With V trimmed by 4 bases and J by 1 base, 0 bases remained unmatched. The CDR3 consists of 13 residues. CDR3 in amino acids: CASSWDSQETQYF. The CDR3 nucleotides read TGTGCCAGCAGCTGGGACAGCCAAGAGACCCAGTACTTC.

The chain has TRBV5-1 and TRBJ2-3, with 9 bases identical to TRBD1. The CDR3 length is 16 residues. Per germline, CDR1 SGHRS and CDR2 YFSETQ. Trimming removed 10 bases from V and 4 bases from J; junction bases left unmatched: 16. The CDR3 nucleotides are TGCGCCTCCACGGGACGGACAGGGGTTGGCGCAGATACGCAGTATTTT. This codes for CASTGRTGVGADTQYF.

The genes are TRBV27 and TRBJ2-6, with D possibly TRBD1 on 5 matching bases. This CDR3 region has 18 residues. V lost 2 bases and J lost 0, with 14 bases in between. In germline, CDR1 is MNHEY, CDR2 SMNVEV (reference sequence). CDR3 residues: CASSLNGRVHSGANVLTF. The CDR3 region has the DNA TGTGCCAGCAGTTTAAACGGCAGGGTGCACTCTGGGGCCAACGTCCTGACTTTC.

The gene calls are TRBV6-5 and TRBJ1-4, with TRBD1 matching 7 bases. The CDR3 contains 15 residues. The germline V gene encodes CDR1 MNHEY and CDR2 SVGAGI. With V trimmed by 6 bases and J by 7 bases, 11 bases remained unmatched. The CDR3 bases are TGTGCCAGCAGCCAGGGACAGCGATTGGGTGAAAAACTGTTTTTT. Protein product: CASSQGQRLGEKLFF.

V and J are TRBV5-4 and TRBJ2-1; 11 bases align to TRBD2. The germline V gene has CDR1 SGHNT and CDR2 YYREEE (reference sequence). The CDR3 covers 13 residues. The trim removed 9 bases at V and 2 bases at J, leaving 1 base unmatched. CDR3 coding DNA: TGTGCCATTAGCGGGAGGGCCTACAATGAGCAGTTCTTC. Residues: CAISGRAYNEQFF.

This clone was detected a few times. DNA for the CDR3: TGCGCCAGCAGCTACCAGGGGATCCCAGATACGCAGTATTTT. Translation gives CASSYQGIPDTQYF. This sequence joins TRBV5-1 and TRBJ2-3, with TRBD1 as a possible D gene (6 bases). Germline V gene lookup returns CDR1 SGHRS and CDR2 YFSETQ. V was pared by 3 bases and J by 4 bases, with 12 bases between. This CDR3 has 14 amino acids.

This clone was counted at least ten times. The chain couples TRBV28 to TRBJ2-2, with D possibly matching TRBD2 (6 bases). There are 13 residues in the CDR3. The V gene lost 5 bases and the J gene lost 7 bases, with 11 bases spanning the gap. Germline CDR1 MDHEN, CDR2 SYDVKM. The CDR3 here is CASSRVGSGELFF. In DNA, the CDR3 is TGTGCCAGCAGTCGAGTCGGGAGCGGGGAGCTGTTTTTT.

In regard to this clone: A far larger clone is only one base removed, so a read error is likely. This chain connects TRBV4-1 to TRBJ2-7, with 9 bases fitting TRBD1. The germline V gene encodes CDR1 MGHRA and CDR2 YSYEKL. This CDR3 has 15 amino acids. For the CDR3, the DNA is TGCGTCAGCAGCCACCCCGGGACAGGGCTCTACGAGCAGTACTTC. Protein sequence: CVSSHPGTGLYEQYF.

Regarding this clone: A far larger clone is just one base off, so this is likely a read error. The sample holds other DNA sequences that translate to the same CDR3. J is TRBJ2-2 and V is TRBV6-1, with D tentatively TRBD1 or TRBD2 (6 bases each). The V gene's germline CDR1 is MNHNS and CDR2 SASEGT. The CDR3 is 15 amino acids. CDR3 sequence (DNA): TGCGCCAGCACCCCGGGGGACACTCACACCGGGGAGCTGTTTTTT. Translated: CASTPGDTHTGELFF.

Notes on this clone: Other DNA sequences in this specimen translate into the identical CDR3. The rearrangement links TRBV10-2 to TRBJ2-7, with 12 nucleotides matching TRBD2. J was trimmed by 7 bases and V by 3 bases; bases with no gene match: 7. The length of the CDR3 is 15 residues. Looked up from germline, CDR1 is WSHSY and CDR2 is SAAADI. The CDR3 loop reads CASSDLAGGRREQYF. As DNA, the CDR3 is TGCGCCAGCAGTGATCTAGCGGGAGGGCGTAGGGAGCAGTACTTC.

This clone was seen more than once but under ten times. V usage is TRBV7-2 and J usage is TRBJ2-7; 13 bases agree with TRBD2. This CDR3 comprises 14 residues. Per the germline V gene, CDR1 is SGHTA and CDR2 is FQGNSA. V trimming: 3 bases; J trimming: 5 bases; junction bases outside the gene matches: 1. CDR3 residues: CASSLTSGRNEQYF. In DNA form, the CDR3 reads TGTGCCAGCAGCTTGACTAGCGGGAGGAACGAGCAGTACTTC. The whole variable domain, remainder taken from reference TRBV7-2 and TRBJ2-7, is GAGVSQSPSNKVTEKGKDVELRCDPISGHTALYWYRQSLGQGLEFLIYFQGNSAPDKSGLPSDRFSAERTGGSVSTLTIQRTQQEDSAVYLCASSLTSGRNEQYFGPGTRLTVT.

This chain connects TRBV7-9 to TRBJ2-7; D is unresolved. This CDR3 contains 12 residues. CDR1 and CDR2 (germline): SEHNR, FQNEAQ (reference sequence). With 5 bases removed from V and 3 bases from J, the gap between germline ends came to 8 bases. CDR3 sequence reads: CASSMSNYEQYF. The CDR3 DNA is TGTGCCAGCAGCATGAGTAACTACGAGCAGTACTTC.

The chain employs TRBV5-1 and TRBJ1-4; the D is unclear. Looked up from germline, CDR1 is SGHRS and CDR2 is YFSETQ. Trimming cost V 4 bases and J 0 bases, with 10 bases left between them. CDR3 length equals 15 residues. The CDR3 DNA sequence: TGCGCCAGCAGCGCCGACCGACCAACTAATGAAAAACTGTTTTTT. Amino acid sequence: CASSADRPTNEKLFF.

The rearrangement links TRBV5-4 to TRBJ2-3, with D tentatively TRBD1 (6 bases). CDR3 size: 15 residues. The ends were cut back, 4 bases at V and 10 bases at J, with 22 bases in the middle. Germline V gene lookup returns CDR1 SGHNT and CDR2 YYREEE (reference sequence). The DNA of the CDR3 is TGTGCCAGCAGCCCGTTGGGGGAAGGGGGATCGGCGCAGTATTTT. This gives the protein CASSPLGEGGSAQYF.

The rearrangement links TRBV9 to TRBJ1-3; weak D call: TRBD1 (6 bases). Trimming cost V 4 bases and J 5 bases, with 16 bases left between them. This CDR3 is 15 amino acids long. Germline CDR1 reads SGDLS; CDR2 reads YYNGEE. The CDR3: CASSPRTAARNTIYF. The CDR3 DNA sequence: TGTGCCAGCAGCCCCCGGACAGCTGCTCGAAACACCATATATTTT.

The chain carries TRBV7-6 and TRBJ2-5, with D perhaps TRBD2 (5 bases). Germline loops: CDR1 SGHVS, CDR2 FNYEAQ. With 4 bases removed from V and 2 bases from J, the gap between germline ends came to 17 bases. The CDR3 loop spans 16 amino acids. The CDR3 DNA reads TGTGCCAGCAGCTCCCCCCGACGGGAAATACAAGAGACCCAGTACTTC. Translated: CASSSPRREIQETQYF.

The chain is built from TRBV6-5 and TRBJ1-1; TRBD1 matches 9 bases. Unmatched junction bases numbered 7, after V lost 4 bases and J lost 4 bases. Germline assignment: CDR1 MNHEY and CDR2 SVGAGI. This CDR3 has 15 residues. The CDR3 sequence is CASSSDRQGGTEAFF. The CDR3 DNA sequence: TGTGCCAGCAGTTCCGACAGACAGGGGGGCACTGAAGCTTTCTTT.

This chain uses TRBV6-5 with TRBJ2-7; D remains ambiguous. From germline, CDR1 is MNHEY and CDR2 SVGAGI. The length of the CDR3 is 14 residues. With 5 bases removed from V and 3 bases from J, the gap between germline ends came to 14 bases. The CDR3 DNA is TGTGCCAGCAGTCCCACGGGTAGCAGCTACGAGCAGTACTTC. It specifies CASSPTGSSYEQYF.

About this clone: This CDR3 is also generated by other DNA sequences in the sample. The chain employs TRBV5-1 and TRBJ2-6, with 10 bases identical to TRBD1. With 7 bases clipped from V and 0 bases from J, the junction kept 4 bases outside the gene matches. CDR1 and CDR2 (germline): SGHRS, YFSETQ. This CDR3 is 16 amino acids long. CDR3 nucleotide sequence: TGCGCCAGCTCCTGGACAGGGGGCTCTGGGGCCAACGTCCTGACTTTC. It encodes CASSWTGGSGANVLTF.

The chain couples TRBV19 to TRBJ2-3; 7 bases align to TRBD1. V dropped 7 bases and J dropped 2; count of bases not matched to a gene: 6. CDR1 LNHDA and CDR2 SQIVND come from the germline V gene (reference sequence). The CDR3 is 14 amino acids. CDR3 sequence: CASKFTGATDTQYF. The CDR3 DNA reads TGTGCCAGTAAGTTTACAGGGGCCACAGATACGCAGTATTTT.

This sequence joins TRBV6-5 and TRBJ2-5; 12 nucleotides align to TRBD1. There are 15 residues in the CDR3. CDR1 and CDR2 (germline): MNHEY, SVGAGI. J lost 5 bases, V lost 7 bases, and 8 bases had no gene match. As DNA, the CDR3 is TGTGCCAGCAACCTGGGACAGGGGGCATTGGAGACCCAGTACTTC. It codes for CASNLGQGALETQYF.

In the case of this clone: It differs at one base from a far larger clone, so likely a read error. The gene calls are TRBV6-5 and TRBJ2-6; the D is unclear. The CDR3 totals 14 residues. Trimming took 0 bases from V and 1 from J, leaving 1 base between them. CDR1 is MNHEY, CDR2 SVGAGI, per germline. The CDR3 bases are TGTGCCAGCAGTTACTCGTCTGGGGCCAACGTCCTGACTTTC. Protein: CASSYSSGANVLTF.

V gene TRBV7-9 combines with J gene TRBJ2-1; the D is unclear. Germline V CDR1 and CDR2: SEHNR, FQNEAQ (reference sequence). The CDR3 loop spans 14 amino acids. V was clipped by 1 base and J by 4 bases, with 8 bases between them. In DNA, the CDR3 is TGTGCCAGCAGCTTAGTTGTGACGTACAATGAGCAGTTCTTC. Translating gives CASSLVVTYNEQFF.

The gene calls are TRBV5-6 and TRBJ2-7, with 10 positions matching TRBD1. Germline assignment: CDR1 SGHDT and CDR2 YYEEEE. CDR3 length: 14 residues. Losses at the gene ends were 4 bases for V and 1 base for J; bases not matched to a gene: 2. The CDR3 bases are TGTGCCAGCAGCCGGGACAGGGGATCCTACGAGCAGTACTTC. It encodes CASSRDRGSYEQYF.

With respect to this clone: A far larger clone is just one base off, so this is likely a read error. This chain joins TRBV2 and TRBJ2-1; 7 bases are a match to TRBD2. This CDR3 contains 14 residues. V dropped 8 bases and J dropped 5; count of bases not matched to a gene: 9. Germline-derived CDR1 and CDR2 are SNHLY and FYNNEI. The CDR3 nucleotides are TGTGCCAGCTGGGCGGGAGCCAGCCACAATGAGCAGTTCTTC. Amino acid sequence: CASWAGASHNEQFF. The variable domain in full, completed from reference TRBV2 and TRBJ2-1, reads EPEVTQTPSHQVTQMGQEVILRCVPISNHLYFYWYRQILGQKVEFLVSFYNNEISEKSEIFDDQFSVERPDGSNFTLKIRSTKLEDSAMYFCASWAGASHNEQFFGPGTRLTVL.

V and J are TRBV15 and TRBJ1-2, with D unresolved. In germline, CDR1 is LNHNV, CDR2 YYDKDF (reference sequence). Trimming left V 0 bases short and J 2 bases short, with 13 bases between. The CDR3 extends over 16 amino acids. The CDR3 spells CATSRDSRVSNYGYTF. As DNA, the CDR3 is TGTGCCACCAGCAGAGACAGCCGTGTAAGCAACTATGGCTACACCTTC.